The clone carrying this T cell receptor beta chain was counted only a few times. Its antigen is unidentified. This specimen comes from a study of glioma-infiltrating T cells. Whole-study context: Glioma patients had dexamethasone for six or fewer days before surgery. Sequencing aimed for roughly 4.5- to 11-fold coverage of approximately 990,000 peripheral T cells. Notes on the study in general: Gliomas, especially low-grade, showed above-expected tissue-blood divergence; non-neoplastic patients showed below.

Germline V CDR1 and CDR2: MDHEN, SYDVKM. The CDR3 length is 14 residues. Between the trimmed V and J ends, which lost 2 bases and 2 bases, there was a span of 8 bases. Using RNA template, CDR3s of TCR alpha and beta were amplified with iRepertoire arm-PCR. From the multiplex PCR reads, TCRdb called clonotypes with MiXCR, one entry per CDR3 protein. The sample holds 300,000 to 450,000 distinct CDR3 sequences, 41% seen once. The sequenced material came from glioma tissue, nonneoplastic brain tissue, or PBMCs (not recorded which). The TCR sequence derives from a human donor with low-grade glioma or glioblastoma, undergoing nonglioma brain surgery, or in good health (not recorded which). The rearrangement links TRBV28 to TRBJ2-3; D not certain. This chain's CDR3 is CASSLAGFTDTQYF. The CDR3 DNA reads as TGTGCCAGCAGTTTAGCTGGGTTCACAGATACGCAGTATTTT.